These 19 T cell receptor beta chains were all obtained from the same sample, sequenced in a study of blood T cell repertoires in COVID-19. TCRdb keeps only in-frame clones here, not all; method: immunoSEQ multiplex PCR. The sample holds 200,000 to 250,000 clones, around 80% seen once. Input material: peripheral blood. The receptors shown here come from a woman between 40 and 55 years old with acute or convalescent COVID-19.

The J gene is TRBJ2-3, the V gene TRBV27; D ambiguous. The ends were cut back, 2 bases at V and 5 bases at J, with 17 bases in the middle. Germline values: CDR1 MNHEY, CDR2 SMNVEV (reference sequence). The CDR3 extends over 16 amino acids. CDR3 sequence: CASSLGVAPKIDTQYF. The CDR3 nucleotides are TGTGCCAGCAGTTTAGGAGTGGCTCCGAAAATAGATACGCAGTATTTT.

The V and J genes are TRBV21-1 and TRBJ1-4; no DNA check was done on the table's D call, TRBD1. TRBV21-1 is an annotated pseudogene. The CDR3 totals 16 residues. The CDR3 DNA reads as TGTGCCAGCAGCAAAGTTAGTGGACAGGGGGCTGAAAAACTGTTTTTT. This encodes CASSKVSGQGAEKLFF.

This clone has more than one count but fewer than ten. The rearrangement links TRBV11-2 to TRBJ2-7, with a tentative D call TRBD1 (6 bases). Per the germline V gene, CDR1 is SGHAT and CDR2 is FQNNGV. The ends were cut back, 0 bases at V and 0 bases at J, with 9 bases in the middle. The CDR3 extends over 15 amino acids. The CDR3 DNA reads TGTGCCAGCAGCTTAGATATGGGGGCCTCCTACGAGCAGTACTTC. Protein sequence: CASSLDMGASYEQYF. Full variable domain (outside the CDR3, taken from reference TRBV11-2 and TRBJ2-7): EAGVAQSPRYKIIEKRQSVAFWCNPISGHATLYWYQQILGQGPKLLIQFQNNGVVDDSQLPKDRFSAERLKGVDSTLKIQPAKLEDSAVYLCASSLDMGASYEQYFGPGTRLTVT.

The chain recombines TRBV7-2 with TRBJ2-4; TRBD2 agrees at 7 bases. This CDR3 spans 15 amino acids. From germline, CDR1 is SGHTA and CDR2 FQGNSA. Trimming took 1 base from V and 9 from J; bases not matched to a gene: 9. CDR3 in amino acids: CASSLGGGQLRIQYF. The CDR3 coding sequence is TGTGCCAGCAGCTTAGGGGGAGGGCAGCTACGCATTCAGTACTTC.

The chain uses TRBV11-3 and TRBJ2-5; no firm D call. Germline V gives CDR1 SGHNT, CDR2 YENEEA. CDR3 size: 14 residues. V was clipped by 5 bases and J by 5 bases, with 15 bases between them. The CDR3: CASSPSGPKETQYF. DNA of the CDR3: TGTGCCAGCAGCCCCTCCGGTCCGAAGGAGACCCAGTACTTC.

This clone was observed a single time. V gene TRBV6-2 or TRBV6-3 combines with J gene TRBJ1-2; 11 nucleotides align to TRBD1. The CDR3 consists of 13 residues. CDR1 is MNHEY and CDR2 is SVGEGT in the germline V gene. Trimming took 6 bases from V and 8 from J; bases not matched to a gene: 5. This CDR3 reads CASSGTGGFGYTF. The CDR3 region has the DNA TGTGCCAGCAGCGGGACAGGGGGTTTCGGCTACACCTTC.

The gene calls are TRBV7-9 and TRBJ2-7, with 7 bases lining up with TRBD1. Germline V gene lookup returns CDR1 SEHNR and CDR2 FQNEAQ (reference sequence). V lost 4 bases, J lost 7 bases, and 19 bases stayed unmatched. The CDR3 consists of 17 residues. The CDR3 DNA reads TGTGCCAGCAGCTCCTTGAAGGGGGCGAACCGAATACAGGAGCAGTACTTC. Amino acid sequence: CASSSLKGANRIQEQYF.

The chain links TRBV6-4 to TRBJ2-6; unclear D gene. Germline-derived CDR1 and CDR2 are MRHNA and SNTAGT. Trimming took off 6 bases at V and 4 bases at J, with 10 bases between the two ends. This CDR3 is 14 amino acids long. CDR3 residues: CASSPLPGANVLTF. DNA for the CDR3: TGTGCCAGCAGCCCCCTCCCGGGGGCCAACGTCCTGACTTTC.

V gene TRBV6-5 combines with J gene TRBJ2-1, with a tentative D call TRBD2 (6 bases). CDR3 size: 16 residues. Trimming cost V 4 bases and J 0 bases, with 13 bases left between them. Germline V gene data show CDR1 as MNHEY and CDR2 as SVGAGI. CDR3 in DNA: TGTGCCAGCAGTTCCCGGGGCGGGACCTCCTACAATGAGCAGTTCTTC. Translating gives CASSSRGGTSYNEQFF.

The chain carries TRBV19 and TRBJ1-5; D is perhaps TRBD1 (6 bases). The CDR3 length is 15 residues. Trimming stripped 6 bases from V and 5 bases from J, with 17 bases between. Per the germline V gene, CDR1 is LNHDA and CDR2 is SQIVND (reference sequence). CDR3 protein: CASSRTGNGDQPQHF. The CDR3 nucleotides read TGTGCCAGTAGCCGCACAGGGAATGGGGATCAGCCCCAGCATTTT.

This clone turned up a few times. The V gene is TRBV3-1 (or the pseudogene TRBV3-2), the J gene TRBJ2-3, with a tentative D call TRBD2 (5 bases). The V gene's germline CDR1 is LGHDT and CDR2 YNNKEL (reference sequence). The CDR3 contains 14 residues. Trimming cost V 7 bases and J 2 bases, with 13 bases left between them. CDR3 loop: CASTERSNTDTQYF. CDR3 sequence (DNA): TGTGCCAGCACTGAGCGGTCGAACACAGATACGCAGTATTTT.

The V gene is TRBV19, the J gene TRBJ1-1, with 9 bases that match TRBD1. This CDR3 contains 13 residues. After removal of 4 bases from V and 6 bases from J, the junction contained 3 bases not matched to a gene. Germline V lookup: CDR1 LNHDA, CDR2 SQIVND (reference sequence). The CDR3, as DNA: TGTGCCAGTAGTAGGACAGGGGCTTCTGAAGCTTTCTTT. This gives the protein CASSRTGASEAFF. Using reference TRBV19 and TRBJ1-1 for the parts outside the CDR3, the full variable domain is DGGITQSPKYLFRKEGQNVTLSCEQNLNHDAMYWYRQDPGQGLRLIYYSQIVNDFQKGDIAEGYSVSREKKESFPLTVTSAQKNPTAFYLCASSRTGASEAFFGQGTRLTVV.

The V call is TRBV27, the J call TRBJ1-1; D is unresolved. The CDR3 length is 13 residues. Per the germline V gene, CDR1 is MNHEY and CDR2 is SMNVEV (reference sequence). V was clipped by 5 bases and J by 8 bases, with 15 bases between them. CDR3 sequence reads: CASSLLSAPEAFF. CDR3 bases: TGTGCCAGCAGTCTCCTATCCGCGCCGGAAGCTTTCTTT.

CDR3 in amino acids: CASSLDRKREQYF. The CDR3 region has the DNA TGTGCCAGCAGTCTCGACAGGAAGCGCGAGCAGTACTTC. V is TRBV6-2 or TRBV6-3 and J is TRBJ2-7; D perhaps matches TRBD1 (6 bases). Germline V gene data show CDR1 as MNHEY and CDR2 as SVGEGT. Between the trimmed V and J ends, which lost 5 bases and 6 bases, there was a span of 14 bases. CDR3 length: 13 residues.

The chain employs TRBV6-2 or TRBV6-3 and TRBJ2-7; tentatively, D is TRBD2 (6 bases). V lost 2 bases and J 0 bases, leaving 14 bases between the germline ends. In germline, CDR1 is MNHEY, CDR2 SVGEGT. The CDR3 runs 16 residues. The CDR3 region is CASSYRGGAGSYEQYF. The DNA for the CDR3 is TGTGCCAGCAGTTACCGCGGCGGGGCTGGCTCCTACGAGCAGTACTTC.

The J gene is TRBJ2-7, the V gene TRBV1; the DNA was not compared with TRBD2, the D call given in the table. TRBV1 is shown as a pseudogene. The CDR3 has 16 residues. The DNA for the CDR3 is TGCACCAGCAGCCAAGTTCCGGGACTAGCGGTTTACGAGCAGTACTTC. Protein sequence: CTSSQVPGLAVYEQYF.

This chain uses TRBV19 with TRBJ2-1; maybe TRBD2 (6 bases). The CDR3 runs 15 residues. Trimming shortened V by 5 bases and J by 6 bases, and 17 bases separated the two germline ends. The V gene's germline CDR1 is LNHDA and CDR2 SQIVND (reference sequence). The CDR3 region is CASSFRLGVSNEQFF. CDR3 nucleotide sequence: TGTGCCAGTAGTTTCCGACTAGGAGTCTCCAATGAGCAGTTCTTC.

With respect to this clone: No DNA is shown, since the ends of the CDR3 on it are uncertain; the CDR3 is the one TCRdb lists. The chain carries TRBV3-1 (or the pseudogene TRBV3-2) and TRBJ2-2; the table's D call, TRBD2, has no DNA check behind it. Termini included, the CDR3 measures 15 amino acids. The germline V gene has CDR1 LGHDT and CDR2 YNNKEL (reference sequence). CDR3 region: CASSQANLVPGSCFF.

This rearrangement joins TRBV3-1 (or the pseudogene TRBV3-2) to TRBJ2-1; 10 bases are a match to TRBD2. The germline V gene has CDR1 LGHDT and CDR2 YNNKEL (reference sequence). Unmatched junction bases numbered 7, after V lost 1 base and J lost 4 bases. The CDR3 is made up of 17 amino acids. The CDR3: CASSQVATSGPYNEQFF. The DNA of the CDR3 is TGTGCCAGCAGCCAAGTGGCGACTAGCGGGCCGTACAATGAGCAGTTCTTC.